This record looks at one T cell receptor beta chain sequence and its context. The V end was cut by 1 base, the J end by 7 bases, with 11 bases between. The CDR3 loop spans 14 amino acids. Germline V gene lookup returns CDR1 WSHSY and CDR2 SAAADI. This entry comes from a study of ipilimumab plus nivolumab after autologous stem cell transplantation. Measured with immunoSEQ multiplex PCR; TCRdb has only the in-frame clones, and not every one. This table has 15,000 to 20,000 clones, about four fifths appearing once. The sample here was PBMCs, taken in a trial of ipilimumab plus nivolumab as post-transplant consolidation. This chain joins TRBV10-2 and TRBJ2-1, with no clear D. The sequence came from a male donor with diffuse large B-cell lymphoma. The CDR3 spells CASSEFRQLNEQFF. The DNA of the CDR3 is TGCGCCAGCAGTGAGTTTCGGCAGTTGAATGAGCAGTTCTTC.